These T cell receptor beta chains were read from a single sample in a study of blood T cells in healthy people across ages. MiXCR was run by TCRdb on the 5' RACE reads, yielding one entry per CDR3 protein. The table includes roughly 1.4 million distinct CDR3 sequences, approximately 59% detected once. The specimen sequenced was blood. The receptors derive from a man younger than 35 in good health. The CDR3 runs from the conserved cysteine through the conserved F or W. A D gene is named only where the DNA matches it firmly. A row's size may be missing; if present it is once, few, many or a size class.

CDR3nt: TGTGCCAGCAGCTTTCTGGACAGACAAGAGACCCAGTACTTC
CDR3aa: CASSFLDRQETQYF
j_gene: TRBJ2-5
v_gene: TRBV7-8
d_gene: .
abundance: .
len: 14

CDR3nt: TGCGCCAGCAGTGGCCGGGGGAACGGCGAGCAGTACTTC
CDR3aa: CASSGRGNGEQYF
j_gene: TRBJ2-7
v_gene: TRBV10-2
d_gene: .
abundance: .
len: 13

CDR3nt: TGTGCCAGCAGCTTATCAAGGGTGGCGGGTTCCTACAATGAGCAGTTCTTC
CDR3aa: CASSLSRVAGSYNEQFF
j_gene: TRBJ2-1
v_gene: TRBV7-8
d_gene: .
abundance: .
len: 17

CDR3nt: TGCAGTGCTAGAGGGGCGGGCGAGGGAAACTATGGCTACACCTTC
CDR3aa: CSARGAGEGNYGYTF
j_gene: TRBJ1-2
v_gene: TRBV20-1
d_gene: .
abundance: .
len: 15

CDR3nt: TGTGCCAGGGGTAGAGCGTCCTTTAACTACGAGCAGTACTTC
CDR3aa: CARGRASFNYEQYF
j_gene: TRBJ2-7
v_gene: TRBV21-1
d_gene: .
abundance: few
len: 14

CDR3nt: TGTGCCAGCAGCCCAGTCGGCGGGAGGGCCCGGCGTGACACAGATACGCAGTATTTT
CDR3aa: CASSPVGGRARRDTDTQYF
j_gene: TRBJ2-3
v_gene: TRBV27
d_gene: TRBD2
abundance: .
len: 19

CDR3nt: TGTGCCAGCAGCTGGTGGGCGGGACAGGGGGCTAATGAGCAGTACTTC
CDR3aa: CASSWWAGQGANEQYF
j_gene: TRBJ2-7
v_gene: TRBV3-1
d_gene: TRBD1
abundance: few
len: 16

CDR3nt: TGTGCCAGCAGCTTTGAAAACTCTGGCGATCAGCCCCAGCATTTT
CDR3aa: CASSFENSGDQPQHF
j_gene: TRBJ1-5
v_gene: TRBV7-9
d_gene: .
abundance: .
len: 15

CDR3nt: TGCGCCAGCAGCCAAGACACGGGGATGGGAGAGACCCAGTACTTC
CDR3aa: CASSQDTGMGETQYF
j_gene: TRBJ2-5
v_gene: TRBV4-3
d_gene: .
abundance: .
len: 15

CDR3nt: TGTGCCAGCAGAGCACTACCAGATACGCAGTATTTT
CDR3aa: CASRALPDTQYF
j_gene: TRBJ2-3
v_gene: TRBV6-2/TRBV6-3
d_gene: .
abundance: few
len: 12

CDR3nt: TGCAGCGTTCACCTCCCGACTGCGGAGACCCAGTACTTC
CDR3aa: CSVHLPTAETQYF
j_gene: TRBJ2-5
v_gene: TRBV29-1
d_gene: .
abundance: .
len: 13

CDR3nt: TGCGCCAGCAGCCAAGCCGACCGGACGTCCTACAATGAGCAGTTCTTC
CDR3aa: CASSQADRTSYNEQFF
j_gene: TRBJ2-1
v_gene: TRBV4-1
d_gene: .
abundance: few
len: 16

CDR3nt: TGCAGTGCTGCCCCCGGTCTCACGTACTTC
CDR3aa: CSAAPGLTYF
j_gene: TRBJ2-5
v_gene: TRBV20-1
d_gene: .
abundance: .
len: 10

CDR3nt: TGTGCCAGCAGCTTTGATGGGGATCGACCCAGGAATCTCTACAATGAGCAGTTCTTC
CDR3aa: CASSFDGDRPRNLYNEQFF
j_gene: TRBJ2-1
v_gene: TRBV7-9
d_gene: .
abundance: .
len: 19

CDR3nt: TGTGCCAGCAGCGTGGGACTAGCGGGGGGCCCCTGGTACTTC
CDR3aa: CASSVGLAGGPWYF
j_gene: TRBJ2-5
v_gene: TRBV9
d_gene: TRBD2
abundance: few
len: 14

CDR3nt: TGCAGTGCTAGAGTGGGAGGGATGGAGACCCAGTACTTC
CDR3aa: CSARVGGMETQYF
j_gene: TRBJ2-5
v_gene: TRBV20-1
d_gene: TRBD2
abundance: .
len: 13

CDR3nt: TGTGCCAGCAGCCAAGAAGGGGAGAGTTTCTCCTACAATGAGCAGTTCTTC
CDR3aa: CASSQEGESFSYNEQFF
j_gene: TRBJ2-1
v_gene: TRBV4-2
d_gene: .
abundance: .
len: 17

CDR3nt: TGCGCCAGCAGCCAGAGGAGGGTAGGGGAGCAGTACTTC
CDR3aa: CASSQRRVGEQYF
j_gene: TRBJ2-7
v_gene: TRBV4-3
d_gene: .
abundance: .
len: 13

CDR3nt: TGTGCCAGCAGTGAATCGGTGGGAAGGAGCTCCTACGAGCAGTACTTC
CDR3aa: CASSESVGRSSYEQYF
j_gene: TRBJ2-7
v_gene: TRBV6-1
d_gene: .
abundance: .
len: 16

CDR3nt: TGTGCCAGCTCACCACCGTACGGGAGGGCCTCGGACGAGCAGTACTTC
CDR3aa: CASSPPYGRASDEQYF
j_gene: TRBJ2-7
v_gene: TRBV18
d_gene: TRBD2
abundance: .
len: 16

CDR3nt: TGTGCCAGCAGTCAAAGGGACTTGAACACTGAAGCTTTCTTT
CDR3aa: CASSQRDLNTEAFF
j_gene: TRBJ1-1
v_gene: TRBV6-2/TRBV6-3
d_gene: .
abundance: .
len: 14

CDR3nt: TGCAGTGCACCGAGGAGGACAGGGGGCTATGGCGAGGACATTCAGTACTTC
CDR3aa: CSAPRRTGGYGEDIQYF
j_gene: TRBJ2-4
v_gene: TRBV20-1
d_gene: TRBD1
abundance: many
len: 17

CDR3nt: TGCAGTGCTAGAGAAGGGACGAGGCCTAGTGAGCAGTACTTC
CDR3aa: CSAREGTRPSEQYF
j_gene: TRBJ2-7
v_gene: TRBV20-1
d_gene: .
abundance: .
len: 14

CDR3nt: TGTGCCAGCAGTTTATACGGAGGTAGTGAGCAGTTCTTC
CDR3aa: CASSLYGGSEQFF
j_gene: TRBJ2-1
v_gene: TRBV27
d_gene: .
abundance: .
len: 13

CDR3nt: TGTGCCAGCAGTTACTCCTTCCGTGATTACGAGCAGTACTTC
CDR3aa: CASSYSFRDYEQYF
j_gene: TRBJ2-7
v_gene: TRBV6-5
d_gene: .
abundance: .
len: 14

CDR3nt: TGTGCCACCAGCAGAGATCTTGGGCCCCAGCATTTT
CDR3aa: CATSRDLGPQHF
j_gene: TRBJ1-5
v_gene: TRBV15
d_gene: .
abundance: .
len: 12